Listed here is a single T cell receptor beta chain. This clonotype was seen a handful of times. Its antigen is currently not known. Base-call qualities are not available, and no considerably larger clone is one nucleotide away. This record belongs to a study of naive and memory T cell subsets (dated by TCRdb to 2015 to 2018). Regarding the research as a whole: An open-source, UMI-based TCR alpha and beta sequencing pipeline was applied to sorted naive and memory peripheral blood T cell subsets. Complete agreement was observed between the functional CMV T cell responses and the IgG serology results. RNA was DNase-treated and reverse transcribed with TCR constant-region primers, mostly using SuperScript III.

The protocol used for the library was UMI-ligation and nested PCR. To cover both TRBC1 and TRBC2, the beta constant-region primer consisted of an equimolar mix of two oligonucleotides. The ligated cDNA went through four rounds of PCR with nested alpha and beta constant-region primers together with the SP2 primer. A single-stranded oligonucleotide containing the SP2 primer and a 12-nucleotide UMI was joined to the 3' end of the cDNA by T4 RNA ligase 1. The ligation reaction was incubated at 16°C for roughly 18-24 hours. PCR2 was usually performed as a SYBR Green qPCR and halted at a preset threshold so that over-amplification would not occur. Agencourt AMPure XP magnetic beads were used for all purifications after the first. Libraries were quantified by Qubit and checked on a TapeStation, where a main peak was expected near 650 bp. Pooled libraries were sequenced on an Illumina MiSeq with v2 2x251 paired-end kits, typically giving about 0.95-2.2 million reads per sample. Each sample's library went into the pool at approximately 4 nM, and 5-7% PhiX was added to help with cluster recognition. Per the source publication's procedure: V and J genes were assigned to Demultiplexor-processed FASTQ reads by Decombinator through tag matching, with a single base-pair mismatch being allowed. Collapsinator used UMIs to correct both sequencing errors and frequency errors arising from PCR heterogeneity. CDR3Translator translated TCRs and extracted CDR3s from the conserved cysteine to the FGXG phenylalanine, flagging non-productive sequences. Repertoires were subsampled to equal numbers of UMI-defined TCRs before Gini, Shannon entropy and inverse Simpson indices were calculated. Power-law fits to clonotype abundance distributions were performed by maximum likelihood within the linear range. Similar UMI counts, unique TCR numbers and clonal distributions were obtained with the pipeline and with MIGEC on one naive CD8 sample. In one analysis, naive TCRs that were also found in any memory subset of the same donor were excluded from the naive repertoire. A set of approximately 7,300 CMV-associated CDR3 sequences, compiled from VDJdb and a published dataset, was used to search the repertoires. TCRdb ran its own pipeline on the public reads, namely fastp trimming at Q25 and MiXCR clone calling, and kept in-frame beta chains. Entries that share a CDR3 protein sequence are merged under the most common genes and DNA. The V and J calls were determined by TCRdb, not by the authors. The sample records approximately 90,000 distinct CDR3 sequences, around 10% of which are singletons. 0.12% to 0.15% of the sample is in the top ten clones.

The paper's findings and limits, for the study overall: Clonotypes were defined as single alpha or beta chain sequences, not paired alpha/beta receptors. The repertoire findings for the naive and memory subsets could not be validated against a ground truth because none was available. Following error correction, more than 95% of naive TCR sequences occurred only once, which made naive abundance distributions much steeper than those of memory subsets. RNA-based TCR counts may be affected by expression changes linked to T cell activation and differentiation. TCR abundance followed a power law with an exponent that was different for naive and memory subsets but consistent across the three individuals. In both CD4 and CD8 cells, a rise in Gini index and a fall in Shannon and inverse Simpson diversity were observed from naive through CM, EM and EMRA. A few larger clonotypes were found in naive repertoires, especially CD8, and these larger clonotypes were possibly memory cells re-expressing CD45RA.

TCR alpha and beta chain libraries were amplified separately from the second PCR step onward. The CMV status of each donor was determined by measuring IFNgamma production from CD4+ T cells after fresh PBMCs had been stimulated overnight with CMV viral lysate. CD4 T cells were positively selected using Miltenyi beads, after which CD8 T cells were positively selected from the CD4-negative fraction. Cells stained for CD3, CD4, CD8, CD45RA, CD27 and a live/dead dye were sorted on a BD Aria II into four subsets by CD45RA and CD27. Blood was obtained from three healthy volunteers, and the blood from each volunteer was fractionated into CD4 and CD8 T cells and subsequently into four differentiation subsets. Roughly 120 ml of peripheral blood was collected from each donor, and PBMC were isolated from the blood using Ficoll-Paque PLUS density-gradient centrifugation. Sorted cells were lysed in RLT buffer, after which RNA was extracted using a Qiagen RNeasy kit and stored at -80 degrees C.

Via the germline V gene, CDR1 is SGHRS and CDR2 YFSETQ. Including the terminal cysteine and phenylalanine, the CDR3 comprises 14 residues. The sequence is cut down to CDR3 DNA, 42 bases in frame from base 1. Trimming takes 2 bases from V and 9 bases from J, and the germline ends sit 15 bases apart. The TCR sequence derives from a human donor in good health. Sequences were obtained from naive CD4+ T cells from blood. Interpreted using the paper, the cell subset or site label stands for: naive T cells, CD45RA high CD27+. The chain couples TRBV5-1 to TRBJ2-1, with a tentative D gene TRBD1 over 6 matching bases. The CDR3 region has the sequence CASSLRELGGEQFF. The DNA reads as follows: TGCGCCAGCAGCTTACGCGAGCTAGGGGGTGAGCAGTTCTTC.